This T cell receptor beta chain is from a study of blood T cell repertoires in COVID-19. The table came from immunoSEQ multiplex PCR; TCRdb's copy has only in-frame clones and leaves some out. The sample contains tens of thousands of clones, about 80% of which appear only once. V lost 5 bases to trimming and J lost 8 bases; unmatched junction nucleotides: 14. The CDR3 covers 16 residues. The germline CDR1 and CDR2 sequences are SGHTA and FQGTGA. Sequenced input: peripheral blood. The sequence derives from a woman in her 70s with acute or convalescent COVID-19. V usage is TRBV7-3 and J usage is TRBJ2-1; 8 bases are shared with TRBD2. The CDR3 sequence: CASSPLSGTRRDEQFF. CDR3 bases: TGTGCCAGCAGCCCCCTCTCCGGGACTAGGAGGGATGAGCAGTTCTTC.